Following are 10 T cell receptor beta chains from one sample sequenced in a study of blood T cell repertoires in COVID-19. Clones were read by immunoSEQ multiplex PCR, and TCRdb kept only the in-frame ones, dropping some. The sample holds more than 150,000 clones, 65% to 85% seen once. Sequenced: peripheral blood. These TCRs come from a man aged 55 to 70 with active or convalescent COVID-19.

This chain connects TRBV6-5 to TRBJ1-1; 7 positions match TRBD1. The length of the CDR3 is 14 residues. The germline V gene has CDR1 MNHEY and CDR2 SVGAGI. V gave up 6 bases and J gave up 4 bases; unmatched junction bases: 8. The CDR3, as DNA: TGTGCCAGCAGCCGAGGACAGGCACTCACTGAAGCTTTCTTT. Amino acids: CASSRGQALTEAFF.

V gene TRBV4-3 combines with J gene TRBJ1-2; perhaps TRBD1 as D (6 bases). From germline, CDR1 is LGHNA and CDR2 YSLEER. The CDR3 runs 16 residues. V lost 1 base, J lost 4 bases, and 16 bases lay in between. The CDR3 bases are TGCGCCAGCAGCCAAGGGGTGCGACAGGAGGTCTATGGCTACACCTTC. Amino acid sequence: CASSQGVRQEVYGYTF.

This clone was seen a few times. The J gene is TRBJ2-5, the V gene TRBV9, with 7 nucleotides matching TRBD1. From germline, CDR1 is SGDLS and CDR2 YYNGEE. The CDR3 extends over 13 amino acids. V shed 4 bases, J shed 8 bases, and the junction held 8 bases outside the gene matches. CDR3 sequence: CASSSGGVDTQYF. DNA of the CDR3: TGTGCCAGCAGCTCAGGGGGAGTGGATACCCAGTACTTC.

The chain has TRBV10-3 and TRBJ1-2; 7 nucleotides match TRBD1. The germline V gene has CDR1 ENHRY and CDR2 SYGVKD. V shed 2 bases and J 4 bases; nucleotides not matched to a gene: 10. The CDR3 is 16 residues long. DNA for the CDR3: TGTGCCATCAGTGAGCCCGGACAGGCCGGCGGCTATGGCTACACCTTC. Amino acid sequence: CAISEPGQAGGYGYTF.

J is TRBJ2-3 and V is TRBV18, with 10 bases aligning to TRBD2. Germline CDR1 KGHSH, CDR2 LQKENI. This CDR3 spans 14 amino acids. Trimming took 3 bases from V and 5 from J; bases not matched to a gene: 2. DNA of the CDR3: TGTGCCAGCTCACCTAGCGGGAGGAGAGATACGCAGTATTTT. It specifies CASSPSGRRDTQYF.

CDR3 loop: CASSELDRDNTIYF. CDR3 coding DNA: TGTGCCAGCAGTGAACTGGACAGGGACAACACCATATATTTT. The V call is TRBV28, the J call TRBJ1-3; 8 bases match TRBD1. Germline loops: CDR1 MDHEN, CDR2 SYDVKM. The V gene end was trimmed by 5 bases and the J gene end by 7 bases; junction bases not matched to a gene: 7. The CDR3 runs 14 residues. Variable domain in full (rest from reference TRBV28 and TRBJ1-3): DVKVTQSSRYLVKRTGEKVFLECVQDMDHENMFWYRQDPGLGLRLIYFSYDVKMKEKGDIPEGYSVSREKKERFSLILESASTNQTSMYLCASSELDRDNTIYFGEGSWLTVV.

The V gene is TRBV3-1 (or the pseudogene TRBV3-2), the J gene TRBJ2-3; 7 bases fit TRBD1. The V and J ends lost 2 bases and 1 base, in that order; junction bases with no gene match: 3. The CDR3 spans 15 residues. The germline gives CDR1 LGHDT, CDR2 YNNKEL (reference sequence). This chain's CDR3 is CASSQTGTGTDTQYF. As DNA, the CDR3 is TGTGCCAGCAGCCAAACCGGGACAGGCACAGATACGCAGTATTTT.

The chain employs TRBV6-6 and TRBJ2-7; D gene unclear. This CDR3 region has 12 residues. Germline assignment: CDR1 MNHNY and CDR2 SVGAGI (reference sequence). The ends were cut back, 0 bases at V and 7 bases at J, with 7 bases in the middle. The CDR3 sequence is CASSYSNREQYF. The CDR3 coding sequence is TGTGCCAGCAGTTACTCGAATCGGGAGCAGTACTTC.

V usage is TRBV12-3 or TRBV12-4 and J usage is TRBJ1-5; no clear D gene. The V and J ends lost 8 bases and 7 bases respectively, with 15 bases between them. The CDR3 extends over 13 amino acids. CDR3 nucleotides: TGTGCCAGCGGGCAGTCGGAGGAACAGCCCCAGCATTTT. This encodes CASGQSEEQPQHF.

The chain recombines TRBV27 with TRBJ1-3; D is uncertain. Trimming removed 4 bases at V and 0 bases at J, with 10 bases between. The CDR3 consists of 15 residues. From germline, CDR1 is MNHEY and CDR2 SMNVEV (reference sequence). CDR3 DNA: TGTGCCAGCAGTTACTCACCCGGCTCTGGAAACACCATATATTTT. This gives the protein CASSYSPGSGNTIYF.